The sequence of this T cell receptor beta chain was determined in a study of beta chain features in type 1 diabetes. About the research overall: There was similarity between patients and healthy donors in age, gender and cell yields.

Study-wide results and caveats: Type 1 diabetes patients showed a moderate but significant shortening of TCRB CDR3s in all four CD4+ subsets. Researchers caution that PCR might favor shorter templates, equally among patients and controls. For patients, the naive, central memory and Treg TCRB repertoires appeared more alike than for healthy donors.

CDR1 is SGHTA and CDR2 is FQGNSA in the germline V gene. The trim removed 2 bases at V and 11 bases at J, leaving 10 bases unmatched. The CDR3 spans 16 residues. CD45RO/CCR7/CD25/CD127/CD95/CD27 sorting isolated CD4+ naive, central memory, regulatory and stem cell-like memory cells. This clone was detected a few times. What it binds is unknown. The study reverse transcribed the entire isolated RNA, so it sequenced expressed TCRB transcripts. Assay used: immunoSEQ multiplex PCR; TCRdb lists only in-frame clones, some missing. Of some 200,000 clones in the sample, under 20% were seen once. The receptor was derived from a young man with type 1 diabetes. The chain links TRBV7-2 to TRBJ2-6; 9 positions match TRBD1. Sequencing input: naive CD4+ T cells from blood. The CDR3 sequence: CASSLQPGQGSHVLTF. Here the CDR3 DNA reads TGTGCCAGCAGCTTACAACCGGGACAGGGTAGTCACGTCCTGACTTTC.